This entry lists 27 T cell receptor beta chains sequenced from one sample in a study of CD4 and CD8 cells across lung adenocarcinoma regions. TCRdb reanalysed the PCR reads using MiXCR and keeps one entry per CDR3 protein. The sample has around 20,000 distinct CDR3 sequences, about half seen once; the top ten hold roughly 20%. Sequences were obtained from CD4+ T cells from the margin of a lung tumor. The receptors here all came from a male donor with lung adenocarcinoma. The CD4 and CD8 labels of this study may be unreliable.

This clonotype was observed many times. The chain links TRBV6-6 to TRBJ2-2, with 11 positions matching TRBD2. Trimming cost V 2 bases and J 4 bases; bases outside gene matches: 3. Germline V gene data show CDR1 as MNHNY and CDR2 as SVGAGI (reference sequence). The CDR3 sequence is 16 residues long. CDR3 in DNA: TGTGCCAGCAGTTACCGACTAGCGGGAAGCACCGGGGAGCTGTTTTTT. Translation: CASSYRLAGSTGELFF.

This clonotype was counted at least ten times. The chain carries TRBV7-8 and TRBJ2-5; no clear D gene. The CDR3 loop spans 15 amino acids. With 6 bases removed from V and 2 bases from J, the gap between germline ends came to 16 bases. Per the germline V gene, CDR1 is SGHVS and CDR2 is FQNEAQ. The CDR3 bases are TGTGCCAGCAGTTCACTCGAGACAACTCAAGAGACCCAGTACTTC. Translated: CASSSLETTQETQYF.

V is TRBV5-1 and J is TRBJ2-3; TRBD2 matches 9 bases. Trimming took 2 bases from V and 9 from J; bases not matched to a gene: 13. CDR3 length: 16 amino acids. The germline gives CDR1 SGHRS, CDR2 YFSETQ. The CDR3 region is CASSLAGTSRRETQYF. The DNA of the CDR3 is TGCGCCAGCAGCTTAGCCGGGACTAGCCGGCGGGAAACGCAGTATTTT.

This clonotype appeared once. The rearrangement uses TRBV20-1 and TRBJ2-1, with 8 bases lining up with TRBD2. The J call may be incorrect, as the DNA end agrees better with TRBJ2-5. The CDR3 runs to 16 residues. Germline values: CDR1 DFQATT, CDR2 SNEGSKA (reference sequence). The CDR3 DNA follows: TGCAGTGCTAGATCCGGGGGGGGGGGGGGGGGAGAGACCCAGTACTTC. Translating it yields CSARSGGGGGGETQYF.

This clonotype was seen many times. The chain carries TRBV7-3 and TRBJ2-1; 9 bases line up with TRBD2. Germline values: CDR1 SGHTA, CDR2 FQGTGA. Trimming took 1 base from V and 6 from J; bases not matched to a gene: 7. The CDR3 sequence is 16 residues long. This chain's CDR3 is CASSLKPAGGSNEQFF. CDR3 sequence (DNA): TGTGCCAGCAGCTTAAAACCGGCGGGGGGGTCCAATGAGCAGTTCTTC.

V and J are TRBV6-5 and TRBJ2-1; 9 bases match TRBD2. The CDR3 is 22 amino acids. V was clipped by 2 bases and J by 8 bases; unmatched bases: 28. The germline V gene encodes CDR1 MNHEY and CDR2 SVGAGI. For the CDR3, the DNA is TGTGCCAGCAGTTACGTCGGGAACACCGGGGAGCGGGAGGAGGGGCGGTTGTATGAGCAGTTCTTC. Translated: CASSYVGNTGEREEGRLYEQFF.

J is TRBJ2-1 and V is TRBV6-1; D is possibly TRBD1 (5 bases). The CDR3 runs to 17 residues. Germline V gene lookup returns CDR1 MNHNS and CDR2 SASEGT. V was trimmed by 1 base and J by 4 bases, leaving 17 bases between them. This chain's CDR3 is CASSEGGKGYPYNEQFF. CDR3 bases: TGTGCCAGCAGTGAAGGTGGTAAGGGGTACCCTTACAATGAGCAGTTCTTC.

This clonotype has more than one count but fewer than ten. V usage is TRBV25-1 and J usage is TRBJ2-1; tentative D call: TRBD1 (6 bases). V was cut by 6 bases and J by 6 bases, with 15 bases left in between. This CDR3 is 14 amino acids long. Germline loops: CDR1 MGHDK, CDR2 SYGVNS. CDR3: CASRFGLTGNEQFF. The CDR3 DNA reads as TGTGCCAGCAGGTTTGGTCTGACAGGCAATGAGCAGTTCTTC.

The rearrangement links TRBV12-5 to TRBJ2-5; TRBD1 agrees at 10 bases. The CDR3 covers 16 residues. CDR1 is LGHNT, CDR2 FRNRAP, per germline. Germline trimming cut 3 bases from V and 4 bases from J; bases unmatched to any gene: 8. This CDR3 reads CASGLGTGATLETQYF. The CDR3 region has the DNA TGTGCTAGTGGTTTAGGGACAGGGGCCACTCTAGAGACCCAGTACTTC.

This clonotype occurred many times. This rearrangement joins TRBV4-1 to TRBJ2-1; a possible D gene is TRBD2 (7 bases). Germline CDR1 reads MGHRA; CDR2 reads YSYEKL. V lost 0 bases to trimming and J lost 4 bases, with 16 bases between them. CDR3 length equals 17 residues. The CDR3 DNA reads as TGCGCCAGCAGCCAAGATCTTCGGGGGGCGAGATACAATGAGCAGTTCTTC. Amino acids: CASSQDLRGARYNEQFF.

This clonotype has just one count. The chain employs TRBV27 and TRBJ2-4; TRBD1 or TRBD2 may be the D gene (5 bases each). CDR1 and CDR2 (germline): MNHEY, SMNVEV (reference sequence). The CDR3 loop spans 16 amino acids. Trimming stripped 5 bases from V and 12 bases from J, with 26 bases between. The CDR3 is CASSVTGLCATDTQYF. CDR3 coding DNA: TGTGCCAGCAGTGTAACGGGGCTGTGCGCCACAGATACTCAGTACTTC.

V and J are TRBV24-1 and TRBJ2-1; 9 bases fit TRBD1. V lost 8 bases and J lost 5; bases outside the gene matches: 9. This CDR3 has 15 amino acids. Looked up from germline, CDR1 is KGHDR and CDR2 is SFDVKD. The CDR3: CATNPGTGNDNEQFF. The CDR3 nucleotides are TGTGCCACCAACCCCGGGACAGGGAACGACAATGAGCAGTTCTTC.

The chain is built from TRBV10-2 and TRBJ2-3; tentatively, D is TRBD2 (6 bases). Judging by the DNA end, TRBJ2-7 fits better; the J call may be wrong. The CDR3 loop spans 14 amino acids. Germline V CDR1 and CDR2: WSHSY, SAAADI. CDR3 sequence (DNA): TGCCGCGGCACGGGGGTGTCGGCCAAAGATACGCAGTACTTC. Translating gives CRGTGVSAKDTQYF.

With respect to this clonotype: It is unclear where the CDR3 begins or ends on the DNA, so no DNA is shown, and the CDR3 is as TCRdb lists it. The chain couples TRBV7-6 to TRBJ2-3; TRBD1 reflects the table's D call only, with no check against the DNA. CDR1 is SGHVS and CDR2 is FNYEAQ in the germline V gene. Counting both end residues, the CDR3 totals 18 amino acids. The CDR3 here is CASSLGGWGTGNAETQYF.

There are many counts of this clonotype. V usage is TRBV10-3 and J usage is TRBJ1-3; no firm D call. Trimming removed 6 bases at V and 1 base at J, with 13 bases between. Germline CDR1 and CDR2: ENHRY and SYGVKD. The CDR3 loop spans 15 amino acids. The CDR3 loop reads CAISKKRSSGNTIYF. The DNA for the CDR3 is TGTGCCATCAGCAAGAAGAGAAGTTCTGGAAACACCATATATTTT.

The chain recombines TRBV6-1 with TRBJ2-2, with 12 bases fitting TRBD2. From germline, CDR1 is MNHNS and CDR2 SASEGT. The CDR3 length is 17 residues. V was clipped by 2 bases and J by 1 base; unmatched bases: 2. The CDR3 here is CASSEWGLAGNTGELFF. The CDR3 bases are TGTGCCAGCAGTGAATGGGGACTAGCGGGGAACACCGGGGAGCTGTTTTTT.

This clonotype showed up many times. This chain uses TRBV7-2 with TRBJ2-5, with D perhaps matching TRBD2 (7 bases). This CDR3 is 14 amino acids long. Trimming removed 5 bases at V and 5 bases at J, with 15 bases between. Per the germline V gene, CDR1 is SGHTA and CDR2 is FQGNSA. CDR3: CASSPIGGGETQYF. The CDR3 DNA is TGTGCCAGCAGCCCCATAGGGGGGGGGGAGACCCAGTACTTC. Full variable domain (outside the CDR3, taken from reference TRBV7-2 and TRBJ2-5): GAGVSQSPSNKVTEKGKDVELRCDPISGHTALYWYRQSLGQGLEFLIYFQGNSAPDKSGLPSDRFSAERTGGSVSTLTIQRTQQEDSAVYLCASSPIGGGETQYFGPGTRLLVL.

This clonotype was seen many times. This chain uses TRBV6-1 with TRBJ1-5, with 7 bases fitting TRBD1. Germline trimming cut 4 bases from V and 4 bases from J; bases unmatched to any gene: 10. The CDR3 covers 16 residues. Germline assignment: CDR1 MNHNS and CDR2 SASEGT. CDR3 loop: CASSASGTVQNQPQHF. The CDR3 DNA follows: TGTGCCAGCAGTGCCTCTGGGACAGTTCAGAATCAGCCCCAGCATTTT.

The V gene is TRBV9, the J gene TRBJ2-1, with 7 positions matching TRBD1. The CDR3 has 15 amino acids. V lost 3 bases to trimming and J lost 13 bases; unmatched junction nucleotides: 16. Germline CDR1 is SGDLS and CDR2 is YYNGEE. This chain's CDR3 is CASSAWTGTRETQFF. In DNA, the CDR3 is TGTGCCAGCAGCGCCTGGACAGGAACCAGGGAGACCCAGTTCTTC. The variable domain in full, completed from reference TRBV9 and TRBJ2-1, reads DSGVTQTPKHLITATGQRVTLRCSPRSGDLSVYWYQQSLDQGLQFLIQYYNGEERAKGNILERFSAQQFPDLHSELNLSSLELGDSALYFCASSAWTGTRETQFFGPGTRLTVL.

This clonotype has at least ten counts. The CDR3 protein is CALVSNDPSSYNEQFF. In DNA form, the CDR3 reads TGTGCCTTGGTTTCCAACGACCCGAGCTCCTACAATGAGCAGTTCTTC. The chain joins TRBV30 to TRBJ2-1, with D hard to call. The length of the CDR3 is 16 residues. Germline V gene sequence: CDR1 GTSNPN, CDR2 SVGIG (reference sequence). Trimming pared 7 bases from V and 0 bases from J, leaving 19 bases between.

In this sample, this clonotype is medium-sized. The V gene is TRBV6-1, the J gene TRBJ2-1; TRBD2 aligns across 10 bases. The CDR3 covers 13 residues. The germline V gene has CDR1 MNHNS and CDR2 SASEGT. V was clipped by 9 bases and J by 10 bases; unmatched bases: 9. CDR3 DNA: TGTGCCAGTGCTCTAGCGGGAGCACAGGAGCAGTTCTTC. Protein: CASALAGAQEQFF.

This clonotype was observed a handful of times. The rearrangement links TRBV7-3 to TRBJ2-1; 7 nucleotides line up with TRBD2. V gave up 2 bases and J gave up 6 bases; unmatched junction bases: 4. This CDR3 contains 14 residues. Germline lookup yields CDR1 SGHTA and CDR2 FQGTGA. This CDR3 reads CASSLAGAFNEQFF. CDR3 bases: TGTGCCAGCAGCTTAGCGGGAGCATTCAATGAGCAGTTCTTC.

As to this clonotype: Its ends do not fully match the called genes, so a read error is possible. J is TRBJ2-3 and V is TRBV7-2, with D perhaps TRBD1 or TRBD2 (7 bases each). This CDR3 spans 14 amino acids. CDR1 and CDR2 from the germline V gene are SGHTA and FQGNSA. The CDR3 here is CGSRGGRATDTQYF. CDR3 DNA sequence: TGTGGCAGCAGGGGGGGACGAGCGACAGATACGCAGTATTTT.

This clonotype is medium-sized (0.01 to 0.1%) within its sample. The rearrangement uses TRBV6-1 and TRBJ2-7; 7 bases match TRBD1. CDR1 MNHNS and CDR2 SASEGT come from the germline V gene. With V trimmed by 8 bases and J by 0 bases, 13 bases remained unmatched. The CDR3 is 16 amino acids. Here the CDR3 DNA reads TGTGCCAGCGCGCCAACCGGGACAGCTCGCTCCTACGAGCAGTACTTC. Encoded protein: CASAPTGTARSYEQYF.

This clonotype was picked up a small number of times. J is TRBJ2-1 and V is TRBV18; D not certain. Per germline, CDR1 KGHSH and CDR2 LQKENI. The V gene lost 2 bases and the J gene lost 0 bases, with 14 bases spanning the gap. This CDR3 has 17 residues. The CDR3 is CASSPAQVLRSYNEQFF. The CDR3 coding sequence is TGTGCCAGCTCACCAGCTCAGGTCCTACGCTCCTACAATGAGCAGTTCTTC.

For this clonotype: At one of its ends the junction is not consistent with the germline gene, which may arise from a read error. The rearrangement joins TRBV6-1 to TRBJ2-5; 9 bases align to TRBD2. In germline, CDR1 is MNHNS, CDR2 SASEGT. The CDR3 spans 19 residues. CDR3: CASSECAGRGGRDQKTQYF. CDR3 nucleotide sequence: TGTGCCAGCAGTGAATGCGCCGGGCGGGGGGGCCGTGACCAAAAGACCCAGTACTTC.

This clonotype has at least ten counts. The CDR3: CASSEQGEATEAFF. The CDR3 nucleotides are TGTGCCAGCAGTGAACAGGGCGAGGCCACTGAAGCTTTCTTT. This chain joins TRBV6-1 and TRBJ1-1; a possible D gene is TRBD1 (5 bases). This CDR3 contains 14 residues. Germline V lookup: CDR1 MNHNS, CDR2 SASEGT. The V end lost 2 bases, the J end lost 4 bases, and 11 bases lay between the germline ends.